This is a list of T cell receptor beta chains from one sample in a study of CD8+ T cells in alopecia areata. Measured with immunoSEQ multiplex PCR; TCRdb has only the in-frame clones, and not every one. In the table there are more than 150,000 clones, approximately 59% of which are singletons. The sequences come from CD4+ T cells sorted from blood, collected at week 0. The receptors stem from a human donor with alopecia areata. The CDR3 runs from the conserved cysteine through the conserved F or W. The order of the fields is D gene, clone size, V gene, J gene, CDR3 DNA, CDR3 protein. D genes are given only for firm matches. Only some rows state a clone size, as once, few, many or a class for expanded clones.

d_call: -; clone_size: few; v_call: TRBV6-5; j_call: TRBJ1-4; cdr3_nt: TGTGCCAGCAGCCGCCGGGGGCCGTTAAATGAAAAACTGTTTTTT; cdr3_aa: CASSRRGPLNEKLFF
d_call: -; clone_size: -; v_call: TRBV15; j_call: TRBJ2-7; cdr3_nt: TGTGCCACCAGCAGGGAGACGGAGCAGTACTTC; cdr3_aa: CATSRETEQYF
d_call: TRBD1; clone_size: -; v_call: TRBV14; j_call: TRBJ1-2; cdr3_nt: TGTGCCAGCAGCCAAGTTCAGGGGGGAGGAGGCTACACCTTC; cdr3_aa: CASSQVQGGGGYTF
d_call: -; clone_size: few; v_call: TRBV7-9; j_call: TRBJ2-5; cdr3_nt: TGTGCCAGCAGCCCCTCTCTTGGGGAGACCCAGTACTTC; cdr3_aa: CASSPSLGETQYF
d_call: -; clone_size: -; v_call: TRBV5-1; j_call: TRBJ1-4; cdr3_nt: TGCGCCAGCAGCTTGCCCAGCTCTAATGAAAAACTGTTTTTT; cdr3_aa: CASSLPSSNEKLFF
d_call: TRBD1; clone_size: few; v_call: TRBV7-9; j_call: TRBJ1-2; cdr3_nt: TGTGCCAGCAGCCTGGGGACAGTAAGCGGTTTTGGCTACACCTTC; cdr3_aa: CASSLGTVSGFGYTF
d_call: TRBD1; clone_size: once; v_call: TRBV5-1; j_call: TRBJ2-1; cdr3_nt: TGCGCCAGCAGCTGGGGGGACAGGGTACCCTACAATGAGCAGTTCTTC; cdr3_aa: CASSWGDRVPYNEQFF
d_call: TRBD1; clone_size: -; v_call: TRBV7-2; j_call: TRBJ1-2; cdr3_nt: TGTGCCAGCAGCTTAGGACAGGGGTACGGCTACACCTTC; cdr3_aa: CASSLGQGYGYTF
d_call: -; clone_size: -; v_call: TRBV7-6; j_call: TRBJ2-1; cdr3_nt: TGTGCCAGCAGCTTAGGGCAGAGGGGGTACAATGAGCAGTTCTTC; cdr3_aa: CASSLGQRGYNEQFF
d_call: TRBD1; clone_size: -; v_call: TRBV7-2; j_call: TRBJ1-2; cdr3_nt: TGTGCCAGCAGCCTCGACAGGGGGCCATATGGCTACACCTTC; cdr3_aa: CASSLDRGPYGYTF
d_call: -; clone_size: -; v_call: TRBV4-2; j_call: TRBJ2-3; cdr3_nt: TGTGCCAGCAGCCAAGATATCGCGACTGCGCAGTATTTT; cdr3_aa: CASSQDIATAQYF
d_call: -; clone_size: -; v_call: TRBV4-2; j_call: TRBJ2-7; cdr3_nt: TGTGCCAGCAGCCAAGAGCTCTCAGTCGCTACCTACGAGCAGTACTTC; cdr3_aa: CASSQELSVATYEQYF
d_call: -; clone_size: -; v_call: TRBV29-1; j_call: TRBJ1-4; cdr3_nt: TGCAGCGTTAGCGGGAGAATGAATGAAAAACTGTTTTTT; cdr3_aa: CSVSGRMNEKLFF
d_call: TRBD1; clone_size: -; v_call: TRBV5-1; j_call: TRBJ2-5; cdr3_nt: TGCGCCAGCAGTTCCGGGACAGGTGAAGAGACCCAGTACTTC; cdr3_aa: CASSSGTGEETQYF
d_call: -; clone_size: -; v_call: TRBV11-2; j_call: TRBJ1-5; cdr3_nt: TGTGCCAGCAGCTTAGGTAGGGTCGGGCCCCAGCATTTT; cdr3_aa: CASSLGRVGPQHF
d_call: -; clone_size: -; v_call: TRBV6-1; j_call: TRBJ2-1; cdr3_nt: TGTGCCAGCAGTGCGATAGGCTTTGAGCAGTTCTTC; cdr3_aa: CASSAIGFEQFF
d_call: -; clone_size: once; v_call: TRBV30; j_call: TRBJ1-5; cdr3_nt: TGTGCCTGGAGTTCAAGATCTGGGCCCCAGCATTTT; cdr3_aa: CAWSSRSGPQHF
d_call: TRBD1; clone_size: -; v_call: TRBV27; j_call: TRBJ2-4; cdr3_nt: TGTGCCAGCAGTTTAGATAGGGGGCTTGGAAACATTCAGTACTTC; cdr3_aa: CASSLDRGLGNIQYF
d_call: -; clone_size: -; v_call: TRBV27; j_call: TRBJ1-5; cdr3_nt: TGTGCCAGCAGTTTAAGTTACAATCAGCCCCAGCATTTT; cdr3_aa: CASSLSYNQPQHF
d_call: -; clone_size: -; v_call: TRBV30; j_call: TRBJ1-1; cdr3_nt: TGTGCCTGGAGTGTACTTGTTGAAGCTTTCTTT; cdr3_aa: CAWSVLVEAFF
d_call: -; clone_size: -; v_call: TRBV7-9; j_call: TRBJ1-6; cdr3_nt: TGTGCCAGCAGCTCGACAGAATCTTCACCCCTCCACTTT; cdr3_aa: CASSSTESSPLHF
d_call: TRBD1; clone_size: -; v_call: TRBV4-2; j_call: TRBJ1-6; cdr3_nt: TGTGCCAGCAGCCTGGGACAGGGTCGATATAATTCACCCCTCCACTTT; cdr3_aa: CASSLGQGRYNSPLHF
d_call: -; clone_size: -; v_call: TRBV29-1; j_call: TRBJ1-2; cdr3_nt: TGCAGCGTTGACTTTTCAGGGGTCGGCTACACCTTC; cdr3_aa: CSVDFSGVGYTF
d_call: TRBD1; clone_size: -; v_call: TRBV27; j_call: TRBJ1-2; cdr3_nt: TGTGCCAGCAGTCCTCGAAATACAGGGGCTTATGGCTACACCTTC; cdr3_aa: CASSPRNTGAYGYTF
d_call: TRBD2; clone_size: -; v_call: TRBV4-1; j_call: TRBJ2-2; cdr3_nt: TGCGCCAGCAGCCAAGACGGGCTAGCGGTTAACACCGGGGAGCTGTTTTTT; cdr3_aa: CASSQDGLAVNTGELFF
d_call: -; clone_size: many; v_call: TRBV7-8; j_call: TRBJ2-7; cdr3_nt: TGTGCCAGCAGCTTAGGAGTGACACCTTCCTACGAGCAGTACTTC; cdr3_aa: CASSLGVTPSYEQYF
d_call: -; clone_size: once; v_call: TRBV30; j_call: TRBJ1-2; cdr3_nt: TGTGCCTGGAGTGGAAACTATGGCTACACCTTC; cdr3_aa: CAWSGNYGYTF
d_call: -; clone_size: few; v_call: TRBV29-1; j_call: TRBJ1-1; cdr3_nt: TGCAGCGTTGATAAGGGGACTGAAGCTTTCTTT; cdr3_aa: CSVDKGTEAFF
d_call: -; clone_size: -; v_call: TRBV7-2; j_call: TRBJ2-5; cdr3_nt: TGTGCCAGCAGCTTAAAGGGCCCAGGGAACTTC; cdr3_aa: CASSLKGPGNF
d_call: -; clone_size: few; v_call: TRBV5-1; j_call: TRBJ1-1; cdr3_nt: TGCGCCAGCAGCTTCCACAGGGAGACTGAAGCTTTCTTT; cdr3_aa: CASSFHRETEAFF
d_call: -; clone_size: -; v_call: TRBV29-1; j_call: TRBJ2-4; cdr3_nt: TGCAGCGTGCAGGTCCTAGCCAAAAACATTCAGTACTTC; cdr3_aa: CSVQVLAKNIQYF
d_call: TRBD1; clone_size: -; v_call: TRBV7-9; j_call: TRBJ2-7; cdr3_nt: TGTGCCAGCAGCAACACCCCGTGGACAGGGGCATACGAGCAGTACTTC; cdr3_aa: CASSNTPWTGAYEQYF
d_call: -; clone_size: -; v_call: TRBV2; j_call: TRBJ1-3; cdr3_nt: TGTGCCAGCGGGGAGAACACCATATATTTT; cdr3_aa: CASGENTIYF
d_call: TRBD1; clone_size: -; v_call: TRBV27; j_call: TRBJ1-2; cdr3_nt: TGTGCCAGCAGTCCGCGGACAGGGTATGGCTACACCTTC; cdr3_aa: CASSPRTGYGYTF
d_call: TRBD2; clone_size: -; v_call: TRBV4-1; j_call: TRBJ2-7; cdr3_nt: TGCGCCAGCAGCTCCCCGGGAGCGGGAGACTACGAGCAGTACTTC; cdr3_aa: CASSSPGAGDYEQYF